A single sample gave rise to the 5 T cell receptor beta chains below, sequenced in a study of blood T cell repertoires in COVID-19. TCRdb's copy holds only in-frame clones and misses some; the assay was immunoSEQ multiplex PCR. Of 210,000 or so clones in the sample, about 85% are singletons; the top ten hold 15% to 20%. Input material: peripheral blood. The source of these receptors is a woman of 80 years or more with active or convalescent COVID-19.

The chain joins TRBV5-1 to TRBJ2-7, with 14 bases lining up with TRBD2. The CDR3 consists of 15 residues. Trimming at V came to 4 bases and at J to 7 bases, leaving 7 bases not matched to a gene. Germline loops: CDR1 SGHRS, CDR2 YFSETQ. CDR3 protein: CASSPGLAGGVEQYF. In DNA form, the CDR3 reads TGCGCCAGCAGCCCAGGACTAGCGGGAGGAGTGGAGCAGTACTTC.

The CDR3, as DNA: TGTGCCAGTAGTAAGGGACAGGGTGACATTCAGTACTTC. Protein product: CASSKGQGDIQYF. The V call is TRBV19, the J call TRBJ2-4; TRBD1 aligns across 9 bases. J gave up 8 bases and V 4 bases, and 3 bases lay outside the gene matches. The CDR3 is 13 residues long. CDR1 and CDR2 from the germline V gene are LNHDA and SQIVND (reference sequence). Based on the CDR3 plus reference TRBV19 and TRBJ2-4, the full variable domain is DGGITQSPKYLFRKEGQNVTLSCEQNLNHDAMYWYRQDPGQGLRLIYYSQIVNDFQKGDIAEGYSVSREKKESFPLTVTSAQKNPTAFYLCASSKGQGDIQYFGAGTRLSVL.

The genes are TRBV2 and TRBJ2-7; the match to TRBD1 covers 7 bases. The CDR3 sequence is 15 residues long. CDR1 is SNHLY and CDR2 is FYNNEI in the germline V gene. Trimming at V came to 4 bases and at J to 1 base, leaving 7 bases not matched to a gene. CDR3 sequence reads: CASSGSGQNSYEQYF. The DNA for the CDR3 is TGTGCCAGCAGTGGTTCGGGACAGAATTCCTACGAGCAGTACTTC.

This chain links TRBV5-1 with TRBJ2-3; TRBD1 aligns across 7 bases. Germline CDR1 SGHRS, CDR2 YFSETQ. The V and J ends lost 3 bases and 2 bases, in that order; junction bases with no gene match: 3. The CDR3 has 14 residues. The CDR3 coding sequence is TGCGCCAGCAGCTCACAGGGGAACACAGATACGCAGTATTTT. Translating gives CASSSQGNTDTQYF.

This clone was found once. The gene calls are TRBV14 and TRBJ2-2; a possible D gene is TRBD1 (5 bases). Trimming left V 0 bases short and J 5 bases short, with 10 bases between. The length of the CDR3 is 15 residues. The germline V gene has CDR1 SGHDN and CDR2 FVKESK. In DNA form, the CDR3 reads TGTGCCAGCAGCCAAGATGTAAAGGGGACCGGGGAGCTGTTTTTT. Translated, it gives CASSQDVKGTGELFF.